This T cell receptor (beta chain) was profiled in a study of T cells after yellow fever vaccination. General study points: Booster samples showed a return of most primary-vaccination clones (under 98% CD4, about 87% CD8). By day 5 rather than day 15, the secondary response had peaked, though it was weaker.

In this sample, this clonotype turned up many times. As yet, its antigen is unknown. 5'RACE template switching generated TCR cDNA, adding a universal primer site and UMIs. TCRdb recomputed calls from the 5' RACE reads with MiXCR, one row per CDR3 protein. The sample holds more than 95,000 distinct CDR3 sequences; under 8.5% are singletons and the top ten take nearly 2.5%. CDR1 is ENHRY, CDR2 SYGVKD, per germline. This CDR3 spans 14 amino acids. Trimming pared 0 bases from V and 2 bases from J, leaving 7 bases between. Specimen: CD4+ T cells sorted from PBMCs, collected more than 8 days after the first yellow fever vaccination. This receptor was taken from a young man who received the YFV17D yellow fever vaccine. The chain combines TRBV10-3 with TRBJ2-5; D is uncertain. In nucleotides, the CDR3 is TGTGCCATCAGTGAGTCGCGGACGCAAGAGACCCAGTACTTC. Its protein is CAISESRTQETQYF.